The 32 T cell receptor beta chains reported below all come from one sample, sequenced in a study of human T cells and chemical hapten exposure. MiXCR, applied by TCRdb to the RACE reads, yields one record per CDR3 protein. The sample contains around 100,000 distinct CDR3 sequences, roughly 11% of which appear only once. This sample's time point: patch test 2, 6 weeks after DPC sensitization. Stated treatment: therapeutic diphenylcyclopropenone sensitization with weekly scalp DPC. The sample here was whole blood, taken in connection with sensitization to the hapten diphenylcyclopropenone (DPC). Receptor source: a middle-aged woman with alopecia areata. Some clones in this sample may be carry-over from other donors' samples.

As for this clonotype: A read error may account for a junction end that differs from germline. The chain couples TRBV11-2 to TRBJ2-3, with D possibly being TRBD2 (6 bases). Germline-derived CDR1 and CDR2 are SGHAT and FQNNGV. The CDR3 extends over 17 amino acids. The CDR3, as DNA: TGTGCCAGCAGCCTGCTCCCCCCGGGAGAGAACACAGATGCGCAGTTTTTT. Its translation: CASSLLPPGENTDAQFF. Full variable domain (rest looked up from reference TRBV11-2 and TRBJ2-3): EAGVAQSPRYKIIEKRQSVAFWCNPISGHATLYWYQQILGQGPKLLIQFQNNGVVDDSQLPKDRFSAERLKGVDSTLKIQPAKLEDSAVYLCASSLLPPGENTDAQFFGPGTRLTVL.

At least ten counts were recorded for this clonotype. The V gene is TRBV15, the J gene TRBJ2-2; D remains ambiguous. This CDR3 contains 15 residues. Per the germline V gene, CDR1 is LNHNV and CDR2 is YYDKDF (reference sequence). The ends were cut back, 4 bases at V and 6 bases at J, with 15 bases in the middle. The CDR3 sequence is CATSKADLRPGELFF. CDR3 coding DNA: TGTGCCACCAGCAAGGCAGATCTCAGGCCCGGGGAGCTGTTTTTT.

The gene calls are TRBV5-1 and TRBJ1-1; D perhaps matches TRBD1 (6 bases). Germline V lookup: CDR1 SGHRS, CDR2 YFSETQ. The CDR3 length is 15 residues. Trimming took off 4 bases at V and 2 bases at J, with 15 bases between the two ends. The CDR3 DNA is TGCGCCAGCAGCCCCACGACAGGTTATAACACTGAAGCTTTCTTT. Its protein product is CASSPTTGYNTEAFF.

In this sample, this clonotype turned up a few times. V gene TRBV11-3 combines with J gene TRBJ2-1; 7 bases map to TRBD2. Trimming took 3 bases from V and 10 from J; bases not matched to a gene: 12. CDR1 is SGHNT and CDR2 is YENEEA in the germline V gene. The CDR3 sequence is 15 residues long. CDR3 sequence: CASSFRLADRREQFF. CDR3 DNA: TGTGCCAGCAGCTTTCGTCTAGCGGACCGCAGGGAGCAGTTCTTC. Variable domain in full (rest from reference TRBV11-3 and TRBJ2-1): EAGVVQSPRYKIIEKKQPVAFWCNPISGHNTLYWYLQNLGQGPELLIRYENEEAVDDSQLPKDRFSAERLKGVDSTLKIQPAELGDSAVYLCASSFRLADRREQFFGPGTRLTVL.

The chain couples TRBV6-2 or TRBV6-3 to TRBJ2-1, with TRBD2 matching over 12 bases. Germline V CDR1 and CDR2: MNHEY, SVGEGT. This CDR3 spans 16 amino acids. V was clipped by 1 base and J by 7 bases; unmatched bases: 5. The CDR3 region has the DNA TGTGCCAGCAGTTACTTCCGACTAGCGGGAGTGAATGAGCAGTTCTTC. Its protein is CASSYFRLAGVNEQFF.

This clonotype was found many times. The chain is built from TRBV20-1 and TRBJ2-7, with 9 bases identical to TRBD1. The V segment lost 1 base and the J segment 6 bases; nucleotides outside the gene matches: 10. Germline-derived CDR1 and CDR2 are DFQATT and SNEGSKA (reference sequence). The CDR3 is 15 residues long. Written as DNA, the CDR3 is TGCAGTGCTAGAGCTCCCCGGGACAGGGTCGGCGAGCAGTACTTC. Translation gives CSARAPRDRVGEQYF.

This clonotype was picked up a small number of times. CDR3 bases: TGTGCCAGCAGCTTTTTAGAGGCCCCAACGATTTACAATGAGCAGTTCTTC. Translation gives CASSFLEAPTIYNEQFF. The rearrangement links TRBV7-9 to TRBJ2-1; no clear D gene. With 3 bases removed from V and 4 bases from J, the gap between germline ends came to 19 bases. There are 17 residues in the CDR3. Per the germline V gene, CDR1 is SEHNR and CDR2 is FQNEAQ (reference sequence).

CDR3 sequence (DNA): TGCGCCAGCAGCCAAGACAGGGTGTCTCCCTATGGCTACACCTTC. Translated, it gives CASSQDRVSPYGYTF. The V gene is TRBV4-1, the J gene TRBJ1-2; D may be TRBD1 (5 bases). The V end lost 0 bases, the J end lost 4 bases, and 12 bases lay between the germline ends. The V gene's germline CDR1 is MGHRA and CDR2 YSYEKL. This CDR3 region has 15 residues.

The chain uses TRBV20-1 and TRBJ1-5; tentatively, D is TRBD1 (5 bases). V shed 3 bases and J shed 0 bases, with 21 bases lying between them. In germline, CDR1 is DFQATT, CDR2 SNEGSKA (reference sequence). This CDR3 spans 18 amino acids. The CDR3 nucleotides are TGCAGTGCTAGCTTAGTGCGACCGACAGCCTCTAGCAATCAGCCCCAGCATTTT. Its translation is CSASLVRPTASSNQPQHF.

The rearrangement joins TRBV7-6 to TRBJ1-3; D remains unclear. The V end was cut by 5 bases, the J end by 0 bases, with 17 bases between. Germline V lookup: CDR1 SGHVS, CDR2 FNYEAQ. The CDR3 totals 17 residues. The CDR3 coding sequence is TGTGCCAGCAGCCCTCTTTCTAGTCGGATCTCTGGAAACACCATATATTTT. It encodes CASSPLSSRISGNTIYF.

This clonotype showed up many times. V and J are TRBV4-1 and TRBJ2-7; D may be TRBD1 or TRBD2 (5 bases each). Trimming removed 3 bases from V and 3 bases from J, with 18 bases in between. CDR1 is MGHRA, CDR2 YSYEKL, per germline. This CDR3 region has 16 residues. CDR3 sequence: CASSQEIPGPNYEQYF. In DNA form, the CDR3 reads TGCGCCAGCAGCCAGGAAATACCGGGACCCAACTACGAGCAGTACTTC.

A single count supports this clonotype. V usage is TRBV10-3 and J usage is TRBJ2-5, with 9 nucleotides matching TRBD2. Germline V CDR1 and CDR2: ENHRY, SYGVKD. The CDR3 runs to 16 residues. V dropped 2 bases and J dropped 4; count of bases not matched to a gene: 8. As DNA, the CDR3 is TGTGCCATCAGTGAGGAGGGTAGCGGGGGACGAGAGACCCAGTACTTC. As protein: CAISEEGSGGRETQYF.

V is TRBV7-2 and J is TRBJ2-7, with D possibly being TRBD2 (5 bases). The CDR3 has 13 residues. Germline V gene lookup returns CDR1 SGHTA and CDR2 FQGNSA. Trimming left V 3 bases short and J 2 bases short, with 8 bases between. CDR3 coding DNA: TGTGCCAGCAGCTTTGAGAGGGCCTACGAGCAGTACTTC. Its translation: CASSFERAYEQYF. Filled out from reference TRBV7-2 and TRBJ2-7, the complete variable domain reads GAGVSQSPSNKVTEKGKDVELRCDPISGHTALYWYRQSLGQGLEFLIYFQGNSAPDKSGLPSDRFSAERTGGSVSTLTIQRTQQEDSAVYLCASSFERAYEQYFGPGTRLTVT.

The V gene is TRBV7-6, the J gene TRBJ2-3; D not certain. The CDR3 is 14 residues long. Germline V CDR1 and CDR2: SGHVS, FNYEAQ. Between the trimmed V and J ends, which lost 1 base and 3 bases, there was a span of 8 bases. CDR3 amino acids: CASSLGPGTDTQYF. The CDR3 DNA reads as TGTGCCAGCAGCTTAGGTCCTGGGACAGATACGCAGTATTTT.

This clonotype has just a few counts. The J gene is TRBJ2-1, the V gene TRBV25-1; D unclear. V was pared by 7 bases and J by 9 bases, with 13 bases between. Germline values: CDR1 MGHDK, CDR2 SYGVNS. This CDR3 is 12 amino acids long. CDR3 in DNA: TGTGCCAGCACCCGAATCTGGGGTGAGCAGTTCTTC. This encodes CASTRIWGEQFF.

This clonotype was picked up a small number of times. The genes are TRBV6-5 and TRBJ2-3, with D possibly TRBD1 on 5 matching bases. Germline loops: CDR1 MNHEY, CDR2 SVGAGI. V was shortened by 0 bases and J by 2 bases, with 9 bases between the two germline ends. The CDR3 extends over 15 amino acids. CDR3 nucleotide sequence: TGTGCCAGCAGTTACTCAGGGGCCTCCACAGATACGCAGTATTTT. Protein sequence: CASSYSGASTDTQYF.

This clonotype was seen at least ten times. The rearrangement joins TRBV7-6 to TRBJ2-5, with D unresolved. CDR1 SGHVS and CDR2 FNYEAQ come from the germline V gene. The CDR3 has 12 amino acids. V was pared by 5 bases and J by 5 bases, with 9 bases between. The CDR3 DNA follows: TGTGCCAGCAGCCCCACCTCGGAGACCCAGTACTTC. Translation gives CASSPTSETQYF. The full variable domain, with the rest looked up from reference TRBV7-6 and TRBJ2-5, is GAGVSQSPRYKVTKRGQDVALRCDPISGHVSLYWYRQALGQGPEFLTYFNYEAQQDKSGLPNDRFSAERPEGSISTLTIQRTEQRDSAMYRCASSPTSETQYFGPGTRLLVL.

V and J are TRBV6-6 and TRBJ1-3; D might be TRBD1 (5 bases). This CDR3 is built from 17 residues. CDR1 is MNHNY and CDR2 is SVGAGI in the germline V gene (reference sequence). Between the trimmed V and J ends, which lost 5 bases and 9 bases, there was a span of 26 bases. The DNA of the CDR3 is TGTGCCAGCAGTCTCGAGGGGACCGCTGCTATTTGGAGCACCATATATTTT. Translation gives CASSLEGTAAIWSTIYF.

This clonotype was counted only a few times. This chain links TRBV5-4 with TRBJ2-6, with D unclear. Trimming removed 0 bases from V and 2 bases from J, with 3 bases in between. The CDR3 totals 14 residues. Germline CDR1 and CDR2: SGHNT and YYREEE (reference sequence). The CDR3 DNA is TGTGCCAGCAGCTTGGGGACTGGGGCCAACGTCCTGACTTTC. Protein sequence: CASSLGTGANVLTF.

A note on this clonotype: It may be a read error: a sequence one base away is much more abundant. Here the CDR3 reads CTSSQELTGANTGELFF. In DNA, the CDR3 is TGTACCAGCAGCCAAGAACTTACCGGGGCCAACACCGGGGAGCTGTTTTTT. The chain uses TRBV14 and TRBJ2-2; the D gene could be TRBD1 or TRBD2 (5 bases each). Looked up from germline, CDR1 is SGHDN and CDR2 is FVKESK. The CDR3 totals 17 residues.

The table lists this clonotype with many counts. The rearrangement uses TRBV7-3 and TRBJ1-2; TRBD1 matches at 11 bases. The CDR3 has 15 residues. CDR1 SGHTA and CDR2 FQGTGA come from the germline V gene. Trimming took 5 bases from V and 5 from J; bases not matched to a gene: 7. Written as DNA, the CDR3 is TGTGCCAGCAGCCCAGGGACAGGGGGATGGTATGGCTACACCTTC. Residues: CASSPGTGGWYGYTF. The full variable domain, its missing parts supplied by reference TRBV7-3 and TRBJ1-2, is GAGVSQTPSNKVTEKGKYVELRCDPISGHTALYWYRQSLGQGPEFLIYFQGTGAADDSGLPNDRFFAVRPEGSVSTLKIQRTERGDSAVYLCASSPGTGGWYGYTFGSGTRLTVV.

This clonotype showed up many times. This sequence joins TRBV12-3 or TRBV12-4 and TRBJ2-3, with 10 bases lining up with TRBD2. This CDR3 is built from 17 residues. V shed 1 base, J shed 0 bases, and the junction held 4 bases outside the gene matches. CDR3 in DNA: TGTGCCAGCAGTTTAGGAAAACTAGCGGGAAGCACAGATACGCAGTATTTT. It codes for CASSLGKLAGSTDTQYF.

This clonotype has more than one count but fewer than ten. The chain employs TRBV20-1 and TRBJ2-5; TRBD1 matches 7 bases. Germline V gives CDR1 DFQATT, CDR2 SNEGSKA (reference sequence). With 5 bases clipped from V and 0 bases from J, the junction kept 12 bases outside the gene matches. CDR3 length: 16 amino acids. CDR3 sequence (DNA): TGCAGTGCTTATGGGGTGACCGGGACAGACCAAGAGACCCAGTACTTC. Translation gives CSAYGVTGTDQETQYF.

This clonotype was counted a few times. The CDR3 sequence: CASSFPGLAGVSGELFF. The CDR3 nucleotides are TGTGCCAGCAGTTTCCCGGGACTAGCGGGAGTCTCCGGGGAGCTGTTTTTT. The chain uses TRBV27 and TRBJ2-2, with 14 bases identical to TRBD2. From germline, CDR1 is MNHEY and CDR2 SMNVEV (reference sequence). The CDR3 extends over 17 amino acids. V dropped 3 bases and J dropped 6; count of bases not matched to a gene: 6.

This clonotype appeared a few times. This chain connects TRBV12-3 or TRBV12-4 to TRBJ2-7, with 13 bases that match TRBD2. CDR3 length: 19 amino acids. V lost 6 bases and J lost 1; bases outside the gene matches: 15. CDR3 DNA: TGTGCCAGCAGGGTTACTAGCGGGGGGGCTTTATTCACTTCCTACGAGCAGTACTTC. Amino acids: CASRVTSGGALFTSYEQYF.

The chain is built from TRBV7-2 and TRBJ2-7; D uncertain. The CDR3 runs 12 residues. Germline lookup yields CDR1 SGHTA and CDR2 FQGNSA. Deletions cut 0 bases from V and 4 bases from J, with 4 bases between. This CDR3 is CASSLARYEQYF. The CDR3 bases are TGTGCCAGCAGCTTAGCCCGATACGAGCAGTACTTC.

Comment on this clonotype: This may arise from a read error, as a much more abundant clone is one base away. J is TRBJ2-2 and V is TRBV9, with D uncertain. The germline CDR1 and CDR2 sequences are SGDLS and YYNGEE. The CDR3 is 14 amino acids. The CDR3 region has the DNA TGTGCCAACAGCGAAGTAGTTGCGGACGGGGAGCTGTTTTTT. Translated: CANSEVVADGELFF.

The chain recombines TRBV12-3 or TRBV12-4 with TRBJ2-7; TRBD1 matches 9 bases. This CDR3 is built from 14 residues. Losses at the gene ends were 5 bases for V and 4 bases for J; bases not matched to a gene: 6. The CDR3 region is CASSATGGQYEQYF. CDR3 in DNA: TGTGCCAGCAGTGCCACAGGGGGCCAGTACGAGCAGTACTTC.

A few counts support this clonotype. The rearrangement uses TRBV7-2 and TRBJ2-2, with D unresolved. V was pared by 6 bases and J by 2 bases, with 7 bases between. Germline CDR1 reads SGHTA; CDR2 reads FQGNSA. The CDR3 sequence is 13 residues long. The DNA of the CDR3 is TGTGCCAGCAGGTCACCTAACACCGGGGAGCTGTTTTTT. It encodes CASRSPNTGELFF. Together with reference TRBV7-2 and TRBJ2-2, the CDR3 gives the full variable domain: GAGVSQSPSNKVTEKGKDVELRCDPISGHTALYWYRQSLGQGLEFLIYFQGNSAPDKSGLPSDRFSAERTGGSVSTLTIQRTQQEDSAVYLCASRSPNTGELFFGEGSRLTVL.

This clonotype has at least ten counts. The rearrangement links TRBV7-9 to TRBJ1-5; D is ambiguous. The CDR3 consists of 17 residues. Germline lookup yields CDR1 SEHNR and CDR2 FQNEAQ (reference sequence). The ends were cut back, 1 base at V and 0 bases at J, with 13 bases in the middle. The CDR3 loop reads CASSLGSTAFSNQPQHF. The CDR3 DNA is TGTGCCAGCAGCTTAGGATCCACAGCCTTTAGCAATCAGCCCCAGCATTTT.

This clonotype was observed a handful of times. The CDR3, as DNA: TGTGCCAGCAGGTCAGGGGGCAGGACTAATGAAAAACTGTTTTTT. This codes for CASRSGGRTNEKLFF. J is TRBJ1-4 and V is TRBV6-6; 8 nucleotides agree with TRBD1. Germline values: CDR1 MNHNY, CDR2 SVGAGI (reference sequence). The CDR3 spans 15 residues. The junction had 5 bases not matched to a gene; V was cut back by 6 bases and J by 2 bases.

This clonotype turned up a few times. The genes are TRBV29-1 and TRBJ2-1, with 12 bases fitting TRBD2. The germline CDR1 and CDR2 sequences are SQVTM and ANQGSEA. With V trimmed by 6 bases and J by 2 bases, 5 bases remained unmatched. This CDR3 region has 15 residues. The chain's CDR3 is CSVPGLAGTYNEQFF. In DNA, the CDR3 is TGCAGCGTACCCGGACTAGCGGGAACCTACAATGAGCAGTTCTTC.